Listed here is a single T cell receptor beta chain. Its target antigen remains unknown. The record has no base qualities; no much larger clone is one base away. In the prospective study, participants were roughly 18 to 100 years old, resided in around 25 geographic areas of the United States, and were enrolled through a virtual design. In the prospective study, cohorts were assigned on the basis of participant-reported clinical history obtained from a screening survey and a study questionnaire. ImmuneRACE Cohort 3 recovered participants were defined by two consecutive negative NP/OP PCR tests, healthcare professional clearance, or symptom resolution. In the prospective study, whole blood, serum and a nasopharyngeal or oropharyngeal swab were collected from each participant by mobile phlebotomists. Participants in the prospective study had the option to provide additional blood draws and questionnaires over a roughly two-month period. Blood samples from the prospective study were shipped frozen or at room temperature prior to DNA extraction.

This specimen belongs to a study of blood T cell repertoires in COVID-19 (dated by TCRdb to the early 2020s). At the level of the whole study: Samples from collaborators originated in the United States, Italy and Spain and spanned both the acute and convalescent phases of COVID-19. The material from the prospective study consisted of cDNA or gDNA derived from T cells, B-cell-depleted T cells, or PBMCs. The dataset comprised deeply sampled blood TCRbeta repertoires from subjects exposed to, actively infected with, or recovered from COVID-19. The repertoires were released in a freely available public database intended as a resource for research on the immune response to SARS-CoV-2. Samples were obtained from the ongoing ImmuneRACE study (first 160 participants) and from about 1,300 subjects provided by 6 global collaborators. Sample metadata almost always included a de-identified subject ID, COVID-19 status, age in years and sex. Where HLA class I and class II types were available, the types were taken from metadata supplied by the sample provider, not from assay-based typing.

Broad study findings and their caveats: Clinical and demographic metadata were provided uncurated, with the amount varying by source and participant.

The immunoSEQ Assay, a bias-controlled multiplex PCR, was used to amplify TCRbeta CDR3 regions from genomic DNA. The source study handled its data this way. The number of nucleated cells in each sample was estimated by amplification of reference gene primers within the assay. Sequence reads were collapsed and filtered to measure the absolute abundance of every unique TCRbeta CDR3 rearrangement. Productive Simpson clonality was computed per sample as the square root of Simpson's diversity index over productive rearrangements. TCRdb's version of the immuneACCESS table is confined to in-frame rearrangements and falls short of the full clone set. An unresolved V gene accounts for under half of the shortfall where checked; the remainder is of unknown origin. D and trimming come from the DNA, and the V and J calls and clone size come from that table. For this sample there are 150,000 or so clones; approximately 87% appear just once. The ten largest clones represent about 6.6% of the sample.

The sequenced sample consisted of PBMCs or T cells enriched from blood (not recorded which). The source is a woman in her fifties or sixties who had recovered from COVID-19.

The DNA is as follows: TGTGCCAGCAGCGTTTCAGGGGCAGATACGCAGTATTTT. This is translated as CASSVSGADTQYF. The sequence is built from TRBV9 and TRBJ2-3, and perhaps TRBD1 as D gene, on 6 matching bases. CDR1 and CDR2, per the germline V gene, are SGDLS and YYNGEE. The CDR3 runs 13 amino acids, cysteine and phenylalanine included. The sequence is cut down to CDR3 DNA, 39 bases in frame from base 1. V is pared back by 2 bases and J by 4 bases, with 8 bases lying between the germline termini.